The clone carrying this TCR beta chain showed up just a few times. The time point denotes: after neoadjuvant nivolumab, at surgical resection. These oral cavity squamous cell carcinomas were HPV-negative and locally advanced. Generated by immunoSEQ multiplex PCR, the TCRdb table keeps only in-frame clones and is missing some. The table lists some 1,500 clones, just under 60% of them singletons. These data belong to a study of neoadjuvant anti-PD-1 for oral cavity cancer. Trimming took 1 base from V and 0 from J; bases not matched to a gene: 3. CDR1 is SGHAT, CDR2 FQNNGV, per germline. The CDR3 is made up of 16 amino acids.

The V call is TRBV11-2, the J call TRBJ1-1; 9 bases map to TRBD1. The source material was tumor tissue, sampled after nivolumab (anti-PD-1) treatment. The sequence was obtained from a person between 35 and 79 years old with oral cavity squamous cell carcinoma. CDR3 nucleotide sequence: TGTGCCAGCAGCTTAGGCGGGACAGGGCTGAACACTGAAGCTTTCTTT. As protein: CASSLGGTGLNTEAFF.